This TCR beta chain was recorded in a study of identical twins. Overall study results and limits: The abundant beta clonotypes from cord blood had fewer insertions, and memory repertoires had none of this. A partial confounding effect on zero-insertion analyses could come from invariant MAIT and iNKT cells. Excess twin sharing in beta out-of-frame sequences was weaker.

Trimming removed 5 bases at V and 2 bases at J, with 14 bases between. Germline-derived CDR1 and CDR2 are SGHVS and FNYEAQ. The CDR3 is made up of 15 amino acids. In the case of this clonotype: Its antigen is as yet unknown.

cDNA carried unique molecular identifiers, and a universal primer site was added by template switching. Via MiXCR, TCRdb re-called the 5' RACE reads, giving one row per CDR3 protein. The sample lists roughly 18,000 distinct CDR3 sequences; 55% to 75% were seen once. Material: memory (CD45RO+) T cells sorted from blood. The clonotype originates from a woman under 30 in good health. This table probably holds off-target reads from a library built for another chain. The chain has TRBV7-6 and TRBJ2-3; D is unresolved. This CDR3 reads CASSVRGGSTDTQYF. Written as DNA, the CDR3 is TGTGCCAGCAGCGTACGAGGCGGCTCCACAGATACGCAGTATTTT.